The clone carrying this T cell receptor (beta chain) was observed a handful of times. This CDR3 has 14 residues. The ends were cut back, 6 bases at V and 1 base at J, with 13 bases in the middle. The germline gives CDR1 MNHEY, CDR2 SVGAGI. In TCRdb, the RT-PCR reads were re-called with MiXCR into one record per CDR3 protein. The table includes approximately 720,000 distinct CDR3 sequences, 14% detected once. The specimen was memory CD4+ T cells from blood. The chain is built from TRBV6-5 and TRBJ2-7, with D maybe TRBD2 (5 bases). The TCR sequence derives from a female donor in good health, serving as a healthy control. CDR3 amino acids: CASRPRRESYEQYF. CDR3 DNA sequence: TGTGCCAGCAGACCCAGAAGGGAGTCCTACGAGCAGTACTTC.